A single sample is the source of the 30 T cell receptor beta chains below, sequenced in a study of T cell responses to AZD1222 COVID-19 vaccine (dated by TCRdb to about 2021). In the paper's terms, the time point label means: baseline before first vaccination. To prepare the library, the immunoSEQ multiplex PCR assay was applied. TCRdb mirrors the immuneACCESS table, restricted to in-frame sequences. Some clones are absent from its copies; in checked studies, under half trace to an unresolved V gene, and the reason for the others is unknown. The table for this sample lists more than 150,000 clones; almost 95% of them were counted only once. The top ten hold more than 9% of the sample. The sequencing used peripheral blood, collected on day 0 of AZD1222 vaccination. Every receptor here comes from an adult in good health.

V gene TRBV29-1 combines with J gene TRBJ1-1; D gene ambiguous. This CDR3 is built from 12 residues. Germline CDR1 is SQVTM and CDR2 is ANQGSEA. V lost 7 bases and J 4 bases, leaving 13 bases between the germline ends. CDR3 DNA sequence: TGCAGCGGTGGCCCTGACGGCACTGAAGCTTTCTTT. Translation: CSGGPDGTEAFF.

The V gene is TRBV7-9, the J gene TRBJ1-4; D call uncertain. This CDR3 has 14 amino acids. Germline V gives CDR1 SEHNR, CDR2 FQNEAQ (reference sequence). V was cut by 1 base and J by 8 bases, with 11 bases left in between. CDR3: CASSLERQQEKLFF. DNA of the CDR3: TGTGCCAGCAGCTTAGAAAGGCAGCAAGAAAAACTGTTTTTT.

The chain has TRBV18 and TRBJ1-6, with 8 nucleotides matching TRBD1. The ends lost 1 base at V and 5 bases at J; junction bases unmatched: 7. CDR3 length: 17 amino acids. CDR1 KGHSH and CDR2 LQKENI come from the germline V gene. CDR3 protein: CASSPLTGGDDNSPLHF. The CDR3 DNA is TGTGCCAGCTCACCACTTACAGGGGGGGATGATAATTCACCCCTCCACTTT. The full variable domain, rest sourced from reference TRBV18 and TRBJ1-6, is NAGVMQNPRHLVRRRGQEARLRCSPMKGHSHVYWYRQLPEEGLKFMVYLQKENIIDESGMPKERFSAEFPKEGPSILRIQQVVRGDSAAYFCASSPLTGGDDNSPLHFGNGTRLTVT.

The chain carries TRBV30 and TRBJ1-6; D is unresolved. V lost 3 bases and J 9 bases, leaving 9 bases between the germline ends. The CDR3 runs 12 residues. Germline-derived CDR1 and CDR2 are GTSNPN and SVGIG (reference sequence). The CDR3 reads CAWRRMSSPLHF. The CDR3 bases are TGTGCCTGGAGACGGATGAGTTCACCCCTCCACTTT.

DNA for the CDR3: TGTGCCAGCAGTTACTCATACAGTAATGAGCAGTTCTTC. It codes for CASSYSYSNEQFF. The chain has TRBV6-2 or TRBV6-3 and TRBJ2-1; D is ambiguous. With 0 bases removed from V and 7 bases from J, the gap between germline ends came to 7 bases. The CDR3 extends over 13 amino acids. Germline CDR1 reads MNHEY; CDR2 reads SVGEGT.

This chain links TRBV7-9 with TRBJ2-7; the match to TRBD1 covers 8 bases. Germline V CDR1 and CDR2: SEHNR, FQNEAQ (reference sequence). The CDR3 consists of 13 residues. The ends lost 3 bases at V and 6 bases at J; junction bases unmatched: 4. CDR3 amino acids: CASSLRTGGEQYF. The CDR3 DNA reads TGTGCCAGCAGCTTGAGAACAGGGGGCGAGCAGTACTTC.

This rearrangement joins TRBV6-1 to TRBJ2-7; D remains unclear. V lost 0 bases to trimming and J lost 3 bases, with 9 bases between them. CDR3 length: 14 amino acids. CDR1 and CDR2 from the germline V gene are MNHNS and SASEGT. This CDR3 reads CASSEAGEFYEQYF. The DNA of the CDR3 is TGTGCCAGCAGTGAAGCCGGAGAGTTCTACGAGCAGTACTTC.

This chain uses TRBV7-2 with TRBJ1-2; a weak D match, TRBD1 (6 bases). CDR1 SGHTA and CDR2 FQGNSA come from the germline V gene. The V end was cut by 5 bases, the J end by 3 bases, with 16 bases between. The CDR3 spans 15 residues. Written as DNA, the CDR3 is TGTGCCAGCAGCCCCTTTGCGGGGGCGGACTATGGCTACACCTTC. Translating gives CASSPFAGADYGYTF.

This chain uses TRBV9 with TRBJ2-1; TRBD2 is a possible D gene (5 bases). V lost 3 bases, J lost 7 bases, and 11 bases lay in between. The CDR3 totals 13 residues. Germline-derived CDR1 and CDR2 are SGDLS and YYNGEE. The DNA of the CDR3 is TGTGCCAGCAGCGCCGCCAGCGGAAATGAGCAGTTCTTC. Protein product: CASSAASGNEQFF. Full variable domain (rest looked up from reference TRBV9 and TRBJ2-1): DSGVTQTPKHLITATGQRVTLRCSPRSGDLSVYWYQQSLDQGLQFLIQYYNGEERAKGNILERFSAQQFPDLHSELNLSSLELGDSALYFCASSAASGNEQFFGPGTRLTVL.

The chain is built from TRBV18 and TRBJ2-3; TRBD1 might be the D (6 bases). CDR1 and CDR2 (germline): KGHSH, LQKENI. The V end was cut by 3 bases, the J end by 6 bases, with 16 bases between. This CDR3 is built from 15 residues. CDR3 bases: TGTGCCAGCTCACCCACACAGGGATTCCAGGATACGCAGTATTTT. As protein: CASSPTQGFQDTQYF.

Note on this clone: The same CDR3 is also encoded by other DNA sequences in this sample. The chain carries TRBV6-2 or TRBV6-3 and TRBJ2-3; unclear D gene. Germline V gene sequence: CDR1 MNHEY, CDR2 SVGEGT. The CDR3 is 12 residues long. The V gene lost 0 bases and the J gene lost 4 bases, with 2 bases spanning the gap. The CDR3 bases are TGTGCCAGCAGTTACTCTTCAGATACGCAGTATTTT. This encodes CASSYSSDTQYF.

This clone was seen only once. The J gene is TRBJ2-1, the V gene TRBV19; unclear D gene. Deletions cut 3 bases from V and 5 bases from J, with 17 bases between. Germline assignment: CDR1 LNHDA and CDR2 SQIVND (reference sequence). The CDR3 runs 16 residues. The CDR3 bases are TGTGCCAGTAGTATCCCCGGTAGCCCGCCCGACAATGAGCAGTTCTTC. Translating gives CASSIPGSPPDNEQFF.

The gene calls are TRBV5-1 and TRBJ1-1, with D possibly matching TRBD1 (5 bases). Germline lookup yields CDR1 SGHRS and CDR2 YFSETQ. The V and J ends lost 4 bases and 2 bases respectively, with 9 bases between them. CDR3 size: 13 residues. DNA for the CDR3: TGCGCCAGCAGCGTCAGGGTTAACACTGAAGCTTTCTTT. It codes for CASSVRVNTEAFF.

V is TRBV7-7 and J is TRBJ1-4; possible D gene TRBD1, 6 bases. The CDR3 length is 15 residues. Germline loops: CDR1 SSHAT, CDR2 FNYEAQ (reference sequence). Trimming removed 1 base from V and 5 bases from J, with 11 bases in between. The CDR3 DNA follows: TGTGCCAGCAGCTTAGGGACAGCACGCAATGAAAAACTGTTTTTT. Translation: CASSLGTARNEKLFF.

J is TRBJ1-3 and V is TRBV3-1 (or the pseudogene TRBV3-2), with TRBD1 as a possible D gene (6 bases). With 3 bases removed from V and 0 bases from J, the gap between germline ends came to 15 bases. The germline V gene has CDR1 LGHDT and CDR2 YNNKEL (reference sequence). The CDR3 contains 17 residues. The CDR3 DNA sequence: TGTGCCAGCAGCCATACAAGGGGGGGCCACTCTGGAAACACCATATATTTT. The encoded protein is CASSHTRGGHSGNTIYF.

The chain couples TRBV5-6 to TRBJ1-5, with D tentatively TRBD1 (5 bases). Germline V gene data show CDR1 as SGHDT and CDR2 as YYEEEE. The ends were cut back, 4 bases at V and 7 bases at J, with 12 bases in the middle. The CDR3 loop spans 13 amino acids. CDR3 amino acids: CASSPGGAQPQHF. CDR3 nucleotide sequence: TGTGCCAGCAGCCCTGGTGGGGCCCAGCCCCAGCATTTT.

This clone has just a few counts. The chain employs TRBV30 and TRBJ2-1, with D possibly matching TRBD2 (5 bases). Trimming removed 2 bases from V and 0 bases from J, with 11 bases in between. The CDR3 extends over 15 amino acids. Germline CDR1 is GTSNPN and CDR2 is SVGIG (reference sequence). CDR3 sequence: CAWSSREYSYNEQFF. CDR3 nucleotides: TGTGCCTGGAGTTCGAGGGAGTACTCCTACAATGAGCAGTTCTTC.

The chain uses TRBV6-5 and TRBJ1-4; no clear D. Trimming took 1 base from V and 4 from J, leaving 13 bases between them. In germline, CDR1 is MNHEY, CDR2 SVGAGI. The CDR3 extends over 16 amino acids. The DNA for the CDR3 is TGTGCCAGCAGTTACTATCCACCGAAGGGTAATGAAAAACTGTTTTTT. Its protein product is CASSYYPPKGNEKLFF.

This chain connects TRBV6-5 to TRBJ2-1; no reliable D call. With 0 bases removed from V and 8 bases from J, the gap between germline ends came to 8 bases. The CDR3 length is 13 residues. Germline loops: CDR1 MNHEY, CDR2 SVGAGI. The CDR3 DNA sequence: TGTGCCAGCAGTTACTCGAGATTCGATGAGCAGTTCTTC. Its translation is CASSYSRFDEQFF.

The chain carries TRBV18 and TRBJ1-1, with D possibly being TRBD1 (5 bases). CDR1 and CDR2 from the germline V gene are KGHSH and LQKENI. Trimming stripped 4 bases from V and 5 bases from J, with 14 bases between. The CDR3 extends over 14 amino acids. The CDR3 reads CASSRQGSQTEAFF. CDR3 sequence (DNA): TGTGCCAGCTCACGTCAGGGCTCGCAAACTGAAGCTTTCTTT.

V gene TRBV15 combines with J gene TRBJ2-3; 10 positions agree with TRBD1. With 5 bases clipped from V and 5 bases from J, the junction kept 10 bases outside the gene matches. Germline CDR1 LNHNV, CDR2 YYDKDF (reference sequence). The CDR3 loop spans 16 amino acids. The DNA for the CDR3 is TGTGCCACCAGCGAAGACAGGGGGCGATTGGGAGATACGCAGTATTTT. Its translation: CATSEDRGRLGDTQYF. Full variable domain (missing parts from reference TRBV15 and TRBJ2-3): DAMVIQNPRYQVTQFGKPVTLSCSQTLNHNVMYWYQQKSSQAPKLLFHYYDKDFNNEADTPDNFQSRRPNTSFCFLDIRSPGLGDTAMYLCATSEDRGRLGDTQYFGPGTRLTVL.

The chain carries TRBV19 and TRBJ1-1; TRBD1 matches at 7 bases. This CDR3 has 14 amino acids. CDR1 and CDR2 (germline): LNHDA, SQIVND (reference sequence). Germline trimming cut 6 bases from V and 0 bases from J; bases unmatched to any gene: 4. The CDR3 loop is CASRTGPMNTEAFF. The CDR3 region has the DNA TGTGCCAGTAGGACAGGGCCCATGAACACTGAAGCTTTCTTT.

This CDR3 is CASSAVSGNSYEQYF. The CDR3 bases are TGTGCCAGCAGCGCAGTAAGCGGGAACTCCTACGAGCAGTACTTC. This rearrangement joins TRBV9 to TRBJ2-7; 7 bases match TRBD2. Germline values: CDR1 SGDLS, CDR2 YYNGEE. The CDR3 has 15 residues. J was trimmed by 0 bases and V by 3 bases; bases with no gene match: 6. The entire variable domain, with the rest obtained from reference TRBV9 and TRBJ2-7, is as follows: DSGVTQTPKHLITATGQRVTLRCSPRSGDLSVYWYQQSLDQGLQFLIQYYNGEERAKGNILERFSAQQFPDLHSELNLSSLELGDSALYFCASSAVSGNSYEQYFGPGTRLTVT.

This chain joins TRBV30 and TRBJ2-5; D uncertain. The CDR3 totals 15 residues. V lost 2 bases and J lost 3, with 16 bases in between. CDR1 GTSNPN and CDR2 SVGIG come from the germline V gene (reference sequence). Here the CDR3 reads CAWSQDRVFKETQYF. The DNA of the CDR3 is TGTGCCTGGAGTCAGGATCGGGTCTTCAAAGAGACCCAGTACTTC.

V gene TRBV19 combines with J gene TRBJ1-5; D uncertain. Germline values: CDR1 LNHDA, CDR2 SQIVND (reference sequence). V was clipped by 0 bases and J by 6 bases, with 21 bases between them. The CDR3 loop spans 18 amino acids. DNA of the CDR3: TGTGCCAGTAGTATAGATTTCGGCGCCGACCACGTAGGTCAGCCCCAGCATTTT. Its translation: CASSIDFGADHVGQPQHF. The whole variable domain, filled in from reference TRBV19 and TRBJ1-5, reads DGGITQSPKYLFRKEGQNVTLSCEQNLNHDAMYWYRQDPGQGLRLIYYSQIVNDFQKGDIAEGYSVSREKKESFPLTVTSAQKNPTAFYLCASSIDFGADHVGQPQHFGDGTRLSIL.

The rearrangement joins TRBV7-9 to TRBJ2-2; D is ambiguous. CDR1 SEHNR and CDR2 FQNEAQ come from the germline V gene (reference sequence). Trimming removed 7 bases at V and 2 bases at J, with 14 bases between. The CDR3 consists of 15 residues. CDR3 nucleotides: TGTGCCAGCACCTTGAGAGATCCAAACACCGGGGAGCTGTTTTTT. Translation gives CASTLRDPNTGELFF.

The rearrangement links TRBV30 to TRBJ2-7; no clear D gene. V dropped 0 bases and J dropped 4 bases, with 7 bases sitting between them. Germline V lookup: CDR1 GTSNPN, CDR2 SVGIG (reference sequence). This CDR3 has 12 residues. The CDR3 protein is CAWSVGPYEQYV. The CDR3 DNA follows: TGTGCCTGGAGTGTTGGGCCGTACGAGCAGTACGTC.

The V call is TRBV9, the J call TRBJ1-1; D may be TRBD1 (5 bases). Germline V gene lookup returns CDR1 SGDLS and CDR2 YYNGEE. The CDR3 is 14 amino acids. Trimming shortened V by 4 bases and J by 4 bases, and 14 bases separated the two germline ends. In nucleotides, the CDR3 is TGTGCCAGCAGCCGAGTGGGGGGGACCACTGAAGCTTTCTTT. Protein: CASSRVGGTTEAFF.

The chain carries TRBV28 and TRBJ1-5; D may be TRBD1 (5 bases). This CDR3 spans 16 amino acids. V lost 3 bases and J lost 6, with 18 bases in between. From germline, CDR1 is MDHEN and CDR2 SYDVKM. CDR3 in amino acids: CASSLGLRAPRQPQHF. CDR3 DNA sequence: TGTGCCAGCAGTTTGGGTCTCAGGGCACCTCGTCAGCCCCAGCATTTT.

The V call is TRBV10-3, the J call TRBJ1-3, with 7 bases that match TRBD1. Germline CDR1 reads ENHRY; CDR2 reads SYGVKD. Unmatched junction bases numbered 5, after V lost 7 bases and J lost 2 bases. The CDR3 totals 14 residues. The CDR3 DNA sequence: TGTGCCATCAAACCAGGGGGACCTGGAAACACCATATATTTT. Amino acid sequence: CAIKPGGPGNTIYF.